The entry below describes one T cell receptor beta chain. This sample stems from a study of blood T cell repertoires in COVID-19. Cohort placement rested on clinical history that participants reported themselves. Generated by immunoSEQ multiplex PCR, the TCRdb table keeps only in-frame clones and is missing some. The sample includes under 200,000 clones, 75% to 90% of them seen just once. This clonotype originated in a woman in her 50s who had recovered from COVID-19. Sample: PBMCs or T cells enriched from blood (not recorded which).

CDR3 in DNA: TGTGCCAGTAGTCGGGAACCAGGCTACGAGCAGTACGTC. It specifies CASSREPGYEQYV. The rearrangement joins TRBV19 to TRBJ2-7; a possible D gene is TRBD2 (5 bases). The ends were cut back, 5 bases at V and 3 bases at J, with 11 bases in the middle. The CDR3 length is 13 residues. Per the germline V gene, CDR1 is LNHDA and CDR2 is SQIVND (reference sequence).